One and the same sample provided the 14 T cell receptor beta chains below, sequenced in a study of T-cell reconstitution after alpha-beta-depleted transplantation in children. Unique molecular identifiers were used in preparing the TCRbeta library. TCRdb re-called the PCR reads with MiXCR, one entry per CDR3 protein. The sample yields about 90,000 distinct CDR3 sequences, around 16% seen once. The sample in question was PBMCs, mostly from graft donor cells, obtained 180 days after TCRalphabeta/CD19-depleted stem cell transplant. The receptors derive from a male patient aged 2-10 years who had a stem cell transplant for acute lymphoblastic leukemia, so the T cells may come from the graft donor.

This clonotype was detected a few times. The chain uses TRBV12-3 or TRBV12-4 and TRBJ2-7; 7 bases map to TRBD1. This CDR3 region has 15 residues. J gave up 0 bases and V 6 bases, and 8 bases lay outside the gene matches. The CDR3 sequence: CASSSGTDSSYEQYF. Here the CDR3 DNA reads TGTGCCAGCAGCTCCGGGACAGACTCCTCCTACGAGCAGTACTTC.

This chain connects TRBV12-3 or TRBV12-4 to TRBJ2-6; D unresolved. The CDR3 contains 9 residues. V was shortened by 10 bases and J by 12 bases, with 7 bases between the two germline ends. The CDR3 reads CANPSVLTF. CDR3 DNA sequence: TGTGCCAACCCATCCGTCCTGACTTTC.

The J gene is TRBJ2-1, the V gene TRBV5-1; 9 positions agree with TRBD2. Per the germline V gene, CDR1 is SGHRS and CDR2 is YFSETQ. The CDR3 runs 14 residues. After removal of 4 bases from V and 9 bases from J, the junction contained 8 bases not matched to a gene. Here the CDR3 reads CASSPAGGAGEQFF. CDR3 nucleotides: TGCGCCAGCAGCCCCGCGGGGGGGGCTGGTGAGCAGTTCTTC.

This clonotype has more than one count but fewer than ten. The chain is built from TRBV5-1 and TRBJ2-1; maybe TRBD1 (5 bases). The germline V gene has CDR1 SGHRS and CDR2 YFSETQ. V lost 4 bases and J lost 4, with 18 bases in between. The CDR3 is made up of 16 amino acids. This CDR3 reads CASSLAQVPSYNEQFF. CDR3 DNA sequence: TGCGCCAGCAGCCTCGCACAGGTGCCCTCGTACAATGAGCAGTTCTTC.

The V gene is TRBV10-3, the J gene TRBJ1-2; no firm D call. The germline gives CDR1 ENHRY, CDR2 SYGVKD. This CDR3 contains 14 residues. The V and J ends lost 3 bases and 7 bases respectively, with 15 bases between them. The CDR3 is CAISDPNTWSGYTF. DNA for the CDR3: TGTGCCATCAGTGACCCCAACACGTGGTCTGGCTACACCTTC.

This clonotype was observed a few times. J is TRBJ1-2 and V is TRBV5-5, with 7 bases matching TRBD1. V trimming: 4 bases; J trimming: 3 bases; junction bases outside the gene matches: 18. CDR3 size: 18 residues. Germline loops: CDR1 SGHKS, CDR2 YYEKEE (reference sequence). The CDR3, as DNA: TGTGCCAGCAGCACGACAGGGCAGAACACCCCGGGCGACTATGGCTACACCTTC. This sequence encodes CASSTTGQNTPGDYGYTF.

This clonotype was seen more than once but under ten times. The genes are TRBV3-1 and TRBJ1-6; maybe TRBD1 (6 bases). The CDR3 is made up of 17 amino acids. V was clipped by 0 bases and J by 3 bases, with 12 bases between them. Germline CDR1 is LGHDT and CDR2 is YNNKEL (reference sequence). The CDR3 reads CASSQDLGAHYNSPLHF. CDR3 bases: TGTGCCAGCAGCCAAGATCTGGGGGCGCACTATAATTCACCCCTCCACTTT.

This clonotype was detected a few times. The V and J genes are TRBV20-1 and TRBJ2-1; tentative D call: TRBD2 (6 bases). The CDR3 spans 15 residues. V lost 5 bases to trimming and J lost 8 bases, with 22 bases between them. Germline V gives CDR1 DFQATT, CDR2 SNEGSKA (reference sequence). The CDR3 loop is CSAVPLATLTDEQFF. The CDR3 bases are TGCAGTGCTGTCCCACTAGCAACCCTTACAGATGAGCAGTTCTTC.

The chain couples TRBV7-2 to TRBJ2-2; D ambiguous. Looked up from germline, CDR1 is SGHTA and CDR2 is FQGNSA. Trimming stripped 3 bases from V and 4 bases from J, with 12 bases between. This CDR3 has 15 amino acids. The CDR3 region is CASSFVVPITGELFF. DNA of the CDR3: TGTGCCAGCAGCTTCGTGGTTCCTATCACCGGGGAGCTGTTTTTT.

The gene calls are TRBV12-3 or TRBV12-4 and TRBJ2-6; D ambiguous. Trimming took off 1 base at V and 0 bases at J, with 13 bases between the two ends. CDR3 length equals 18 residues. The chain's CDR3 is CASSLGSAGHSGANVLTF. The CDR3 region has the DNA TGTGCCAGCAGTTTAGGTTCTGCCGGTCACTCTGGGGCCAACGTCCTGACTTTC.

The rearrangement joins TRBV15 to TRBJ1-1; D is unclear. The CDR3 sequence is 14 residues long. V was shortened by 0 bases and J by 3 bases, with 8 bases between the two germline ends. Looked up from germline, CDR1 is LNHNV and CDR2 is YYDKDF (reference sequence). The CDR3 sequence is CATSRDPGDTEAFF. The CDR3 DNA reads as TGTGCCACCAGCAGAGATCCCGGGGACACTGAAGCTTTCTTT.

This clonotype was found many times. The chain combines TRBV5-6 with TRBJ1-2; the D is unclear. Trimming shortened V by 0 bases and J by 8 bases, and 14 bases separated the two germline ends. Germline V gene lookup returns CDR1 SGHDT and CDR2 YYEEEE. There are 14 residues in the CDR3. CDR3 region: CASSLEAWGRGYTF. In DNA, the CDR3 is TGTGCCAGCAGCTTGGAGGCGTGGGGAAGGGGCTACACCTTC.

Details on this clonotype: A read error is possible here, since a much larger clone lies one base away. J is TRBJ1-4 and V is TRBV6-1, with a tentative D call TRBD1 (5 bases). V was pared by 0 bases and J by 4 bases, with 12 bases between. CDR1 MNHNS and CDR2 SASEGT come from the germline V gene. This CDR3 spans 16 amino acids. CDR3 DNA sequence: TGTGCCAGCAGTGAAGCGCTGGGGCGGGGTAATGAAAAACTGTTTTTT. Translating gives CASSEALGRGNEKLFF.

In its sample, this clonotype was seen a few times. The chain combines TRBV20-1 with TRBJ1-2; a weak D match, TRBD1 (5 bases). Germline loops: CDR1 DFQATT, CDR2 SNEGSKA (reference sequence). The CDR3 is 12 amino acids. V was cut by 8 bases and J by 6 bases, with 16 bases left in between. The CDR3 sequence is CSLDKIGDGYTF. Here the CDR3 DNA reads TGCAGTTTGGACAAAATTGGGGATGGCTACACCTTC.